The T cell receptor (beta chain) described here comes from a study of blood T cell repertoires in COVID-19. Study in general: Sources were T cells, B-cell-depleted T cells, or PBMCs; the material itself was cDNA or gDNA.

The V gene's germline CDR1 is LGHNA and CDR2 YNFKEQ. Losses at the gene ends were 4 bases for V and 5 bases for J; bases not matched to a gene: 4. The CDR3 is made up of 14 amino acids. Study processing details: Amplified reference gene primers provided the basis for estimating nucleated cell counts. Sequencing used immunoSEQ multiplex PCR; TCRdb keeps in-frame clones, though not all of them. That table supplies the V and J calls and clone size; D and trimming were determined from the DNA. This table has fewer than 700,000 clones, around nine tenths appearing once. The receptor was isolated from a woman in her forties or fifties with COVID-19, enrolled during active disease. The sample comprised peripheral blood. The chain links TRBV4-2 to TRBJ2-1; TRBD1 matches at 8 bases. The CDR3 DNA follows: TGTGCCAGCAGCCGATCGGGACAGGACAATGAGCAGTTCTTC. Translating gives CASSRSGQDNEQFF.